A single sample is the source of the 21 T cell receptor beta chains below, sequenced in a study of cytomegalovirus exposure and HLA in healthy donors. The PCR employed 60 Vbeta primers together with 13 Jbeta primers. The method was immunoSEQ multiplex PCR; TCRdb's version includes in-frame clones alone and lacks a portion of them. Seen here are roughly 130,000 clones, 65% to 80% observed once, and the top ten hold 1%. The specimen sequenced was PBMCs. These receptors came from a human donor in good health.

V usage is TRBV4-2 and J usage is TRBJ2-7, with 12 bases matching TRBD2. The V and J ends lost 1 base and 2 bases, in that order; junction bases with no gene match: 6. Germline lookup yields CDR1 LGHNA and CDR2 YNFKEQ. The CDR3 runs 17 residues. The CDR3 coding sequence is TGTGCCAGCAGCCAAGCGCTAGGACTAGCGGGGCCCTACGAGCAGTACTTC. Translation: CASSQALGLAGPYEQYF.

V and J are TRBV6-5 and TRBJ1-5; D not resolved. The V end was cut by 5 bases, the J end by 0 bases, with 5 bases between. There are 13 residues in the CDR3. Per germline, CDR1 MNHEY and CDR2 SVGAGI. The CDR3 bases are TGTGCCAGCAGTACATATAGCAATCAGCCCCAGCATTTT. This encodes CASSTYSNQPQHF.

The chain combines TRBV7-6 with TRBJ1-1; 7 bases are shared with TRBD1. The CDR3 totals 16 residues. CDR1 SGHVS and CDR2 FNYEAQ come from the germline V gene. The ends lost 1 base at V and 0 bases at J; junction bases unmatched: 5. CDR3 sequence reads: CASSLVGTALNTEAFF. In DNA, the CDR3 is TGTGCCAGCAGCTTAGTAGGGACAGCACTGAACACTGAAGCTTTCTTT.

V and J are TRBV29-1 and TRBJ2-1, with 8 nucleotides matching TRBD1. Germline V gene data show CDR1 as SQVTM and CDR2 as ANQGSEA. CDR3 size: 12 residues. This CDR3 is CQISGTGNEQFF. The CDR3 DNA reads TGCCAAATCTCGGGGACAGGCAATGAGCAGTTCTTC.

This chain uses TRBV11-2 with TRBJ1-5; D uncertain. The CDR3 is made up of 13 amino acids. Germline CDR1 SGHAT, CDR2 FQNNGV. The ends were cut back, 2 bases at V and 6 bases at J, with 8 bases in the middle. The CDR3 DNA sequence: TGTGCCAGCAGCTTAACCGAGGGTCAGCCCCAGCATTTT. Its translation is CASSLTEGQPQHF.

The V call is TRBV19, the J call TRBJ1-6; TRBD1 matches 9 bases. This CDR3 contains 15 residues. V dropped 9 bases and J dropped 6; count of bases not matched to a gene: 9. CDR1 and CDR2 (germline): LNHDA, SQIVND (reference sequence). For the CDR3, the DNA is TGTGCCAGCGCGCCCCAGACAGGGGGTAATTCACCCCTCCACTTT. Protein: CASAPQTGGNSPLHF.

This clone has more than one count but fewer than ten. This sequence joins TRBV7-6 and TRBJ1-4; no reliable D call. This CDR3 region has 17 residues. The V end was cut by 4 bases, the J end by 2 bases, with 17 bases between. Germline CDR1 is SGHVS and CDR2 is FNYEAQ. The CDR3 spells CASSSSGVLATNEKLFF. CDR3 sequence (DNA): TGTGCCAGCAGCTCCTCCGGGGTCCTGGCGACTAATGAAAAACTGTTTTTT.

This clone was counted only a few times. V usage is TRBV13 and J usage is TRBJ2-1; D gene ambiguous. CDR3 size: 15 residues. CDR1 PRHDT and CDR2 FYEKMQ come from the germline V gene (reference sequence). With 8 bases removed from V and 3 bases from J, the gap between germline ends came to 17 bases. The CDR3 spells CASSDVERLYNEQFF. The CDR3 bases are TGTGCCAGCTCAGACGTCGAACGACTCTACAATGAGCAGTTCTTC.

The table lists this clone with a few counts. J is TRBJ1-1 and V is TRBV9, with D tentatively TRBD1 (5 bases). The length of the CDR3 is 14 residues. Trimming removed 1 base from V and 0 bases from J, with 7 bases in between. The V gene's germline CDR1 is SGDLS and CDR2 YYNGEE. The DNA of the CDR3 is TGTGCCAGCAGCGTAACGGACATGAACACTGAAGCTTTCTTT. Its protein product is CASSVTDMNTEAFF.

Written as DNA, the CDR3 is TGTGCCAGTAGTATAACGGGACTATCGTCCTACGAGCAGTACTTC. It encodes CASSITGLSSYEQYF. The rearrangement uses TRBV19 and TRBJ2-7; 7 nucleotides align to TRBD2. With 2 bases clipped from V and 1 base from J, the junction kept 5 bases outside the gene matches. The CDR3 sequence is 15 residues long. Germline-derived CDR1 and CDR2 are LNHDA and SQIVND (reference sequence).

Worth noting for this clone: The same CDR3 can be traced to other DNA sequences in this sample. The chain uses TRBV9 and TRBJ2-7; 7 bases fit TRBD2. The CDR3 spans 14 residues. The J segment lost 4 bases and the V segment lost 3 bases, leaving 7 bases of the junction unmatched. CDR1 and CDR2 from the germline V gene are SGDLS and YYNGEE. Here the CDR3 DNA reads TGTGCCAGCAGCGCCAGCGGGGTTGGTTACGAGCAGTACTTC. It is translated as CASSASGVGYEQYF.

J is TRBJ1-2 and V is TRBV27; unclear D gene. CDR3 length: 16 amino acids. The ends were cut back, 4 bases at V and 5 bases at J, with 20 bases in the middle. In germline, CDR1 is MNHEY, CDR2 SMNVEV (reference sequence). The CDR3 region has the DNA TGTGCCAGCAGTTCTCAGACTCGATCGGCCGGGTATGGCTACACCTTC. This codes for CASSSQTRSAGYGYTF.

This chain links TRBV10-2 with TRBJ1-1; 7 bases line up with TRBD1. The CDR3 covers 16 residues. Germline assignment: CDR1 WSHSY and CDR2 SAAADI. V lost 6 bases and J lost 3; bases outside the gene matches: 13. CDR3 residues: CASSEVMNRGHTEAFF. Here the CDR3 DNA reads TGCGCCAGCAGCGAGGTAATGAACAGGGGACACACTGAAGCTTTCTTT.

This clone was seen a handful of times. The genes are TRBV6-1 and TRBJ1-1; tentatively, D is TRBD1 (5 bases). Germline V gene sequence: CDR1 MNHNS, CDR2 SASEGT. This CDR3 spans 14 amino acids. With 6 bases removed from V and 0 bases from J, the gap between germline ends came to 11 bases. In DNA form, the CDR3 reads TGTGCCAGCAGAACGGACATATTGAACACTGAAGCTTTCTTT. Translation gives CASRTDILNTEAFF.

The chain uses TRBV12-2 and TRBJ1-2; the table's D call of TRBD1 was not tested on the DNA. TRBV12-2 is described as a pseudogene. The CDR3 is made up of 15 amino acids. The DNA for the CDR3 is TGTGCAAGTCGCTTCCGGGACACCTTGCCCTATGGCTACACCTTC. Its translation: CASRFRDTLPYGYTF.

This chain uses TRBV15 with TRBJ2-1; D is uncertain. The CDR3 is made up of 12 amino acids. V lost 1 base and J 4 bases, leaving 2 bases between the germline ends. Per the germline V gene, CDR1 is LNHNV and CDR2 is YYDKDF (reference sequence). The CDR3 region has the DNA TGTGCCACCAGCAGAGCATACAATGAGCAGTTCTTC. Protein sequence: CATSRAYNEQFF.

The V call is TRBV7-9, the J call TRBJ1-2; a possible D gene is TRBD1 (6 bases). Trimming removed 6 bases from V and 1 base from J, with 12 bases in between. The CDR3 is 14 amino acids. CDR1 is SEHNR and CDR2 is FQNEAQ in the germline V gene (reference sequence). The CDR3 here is CASSQQGYNYGYTF. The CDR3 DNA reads TGTGCCAGCAGTCAACAGGGCTATAACTATGGCTACACCTTC.

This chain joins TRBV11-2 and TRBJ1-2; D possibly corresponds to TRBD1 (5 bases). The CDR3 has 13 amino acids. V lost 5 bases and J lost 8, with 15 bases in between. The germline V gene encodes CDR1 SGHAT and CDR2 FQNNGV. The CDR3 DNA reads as TGTGCCAGCAGCCAACCACTTGGACAAGGCTACACCTTC. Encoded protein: CASSQPLGQGYTF.

CDR3 nucleotides: TGTGCCAGCAGCGTAGTTGGCAGGAACACTGAAGCTTTCTTT. It yields the protein CASSVVGRNTEAFF. The rearrangement links TRBV9 to TRBJ1-1; D gene unclear. V was pared by 0 bases and J by 1 base, with 7 bases between. Per the germline V gene, CDR1 is SGDLS and CDR2 is YYNGEE. CDR3 size: 14 residues.

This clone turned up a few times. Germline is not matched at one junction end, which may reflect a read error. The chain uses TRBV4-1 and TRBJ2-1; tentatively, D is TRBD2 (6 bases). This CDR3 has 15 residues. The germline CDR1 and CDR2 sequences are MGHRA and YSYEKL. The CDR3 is CASTQGGGTYNEQFF. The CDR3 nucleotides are TGCGCCAGCACCCAAGGCGGAGGGACCTACAATGAGCAGTTCTTC.

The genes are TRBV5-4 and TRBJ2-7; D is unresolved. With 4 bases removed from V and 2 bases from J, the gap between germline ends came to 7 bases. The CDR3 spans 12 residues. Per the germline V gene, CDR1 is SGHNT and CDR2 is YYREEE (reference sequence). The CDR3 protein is CASSLDTYEQYF. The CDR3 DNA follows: TGTGCCAGCAGCCTCGACACCTACGAGCAGTACTTC.